This record looks at one TCR beta chain sequence and its context. The data were obtained in a study of T cell changes during pregnancy in multiple sclerosis. Libraries were prepared by immunoSEQ multiplex PCR; TCRdb keeps only in-frame clonotypes and omits some of them. The sample lists roughly 51,000 clones; roughly 92% were seen once. V lost 4 bases and J 5 bases, leaving 21 bases between the germline ends. This CDR3 is built from 16 residues. Germline loops: CDR1 MNHEY, CDR2 SVGAGI. Sequences were derived from CD8+ T cells from peripheral blood mononuclear cells, sampled before pregnancy. This chain joins TRBV6-5 and TRBJ2-7; D may be TRBD2 (5 bases). This TCR derives from a female donor with multiple sclerosis, enrolled in a pregnancy study. The CDR3 region has the DNA TGTGCCAGCAGTTCCCTAACCGGCGAACACGGGGACGAGCAGTACTTC. It is translated as CASSSLTGEHGDEQYF.